This T cell receptor (beta chain) was sequenced for a study of cytomegalovirus exposure and HLA in healthy donors listed by TCRdb under 2017. Looking at the study overall: According to an earlier analysis of a few hundred of the donors, about 170 million T cells yielded over 90 million unique TCR beta sequences and less than 300 Gb of sequence data. An early release covering about 600 HLA-typed donors comprised approximately 290 gigabases of sequencing data and around 80 million unique TCR sequences. Of the roughly 400 genotyped donors, roughly 76% were placed in the genetic ancestry cluster associated with self-reported Caucasian donors. The aim of the study was to test whether cataloging public T cell receptors could identify signatures of past pathogen exposure. The T cell repertoires of 666 subjects were profiled by immunosequencing and related to cytomegalovirus serostatus. Besides the first cohort of under 700 subjects, a separate validation cohort made up of 120 different subjects was used. High-throughput TCR immunosequencing, statistical association of individual TCRs with disease status, and machine learning were combined to predict cytomegalovirus infection status. In a later analysis, previously published TCR beta repertoires from 550 to 700 donors were re-analyzed and high-resolution HLA genotyping was added so that TCR occurrence patterns could be studied. The later analysis used no new phenotypic data to find candidate immune exposures, relying instead on TCR beta sequences and their occurrence across donors. An earlier analysis of about 600 of the donors used high-throughput TCR beta sequencing to judge whether each TCR beta V gene segment behaved as functional or pseudogenic. Donor age, sex, ethnicity and CMV serostatus were compiled together with the repertoire data. A later genetic analysis used genome-wide SNP genotypes for about 65% of the roughly 700 donors, treating that subset as a discovery cohort. Every repertoire in the discovery cohort had been generated on one and the same sequencing platform. HLA typing included class I and class II loci at four-digit resolution. Typing coverage differed by locus: A, B, C, DRB1 and DQB1 were typed in roughly 620-640 donors, DQA1 in 500 to 550, DPA1 in around 610, and DPB1 in 450 to 480. Roughly five DR-DQ haplotypes were handled as single units for association and clustering, since linkage in the cohort was strong. Among about 370 genotyped donors of the cohort, an average of about 220,000 unique TCR beta nucleotide sequences was sequenced per donor, of which roughly 17% were non-productive. Here is what the overall study found, with its caveats: Over 15 rarely observed V segments, including chromosome 9 orphons, were excluded from the earlier analysis of several hundred of the donors because counts were too low. According to a later analysis, parvovirus B19, influenza, CMV and Epstein-Barr virus appeared linked to several top co-occurrence clusters. Sequencing depth was assumed to be roughly uniform across donors in the presence/absence analyses, though that assumption may not hold. A further reported finding was that TCR beta sequences accurately predicted the HLA-A and HLA-B alleles for most subjects in the first cohort. The only immune exposure information available for the cohort was CMV serostatus. The cohort was sequenced for TCR beta chains only, and without alpha or paired-chain data the features that could be detected were limited. A later analysis found that HLA-associated TCR beta chains were more clonally expanded and had lower generation probabilities than equally common non-associated chains. A later analysis found that TCR association rates varied across HLA loci, with DRB1 alleles showing the most associated TCRs and HLA-C alleles the fewest. In vitro tests confirmed that a few of the cytomegalovirus-associated TCR beta chains recognize cytomegalovirus antigens. Because HLA typing was unavailable for some donors at each locus, only the typed subset was used in association tests. A group of highly shared sequence variants was considered likely to be a technical artifact of the sequencing pipeline. Some IMGT-functional V segments, including TRBV6-2 and TRBV6-3, could not be distinguished by the 87-base-pair reads and were therefore excluded. Cytomegalovirus status was reported to be diagnosed by the classifier with high specificity and sensitivity in both the original and validation cohorts. Most CMV-associated TCR beta chains appeared to be HLA-restricted in a later analysis, and the HLA associations seemed to be driven largely by CMV exposure. An earlier analysis of approximately 590 of the donors showed that most TCR beta V segments appeared in productive rearrangements either about 87% or about 30% of the time, which broadly matched IMGT annotations. Most TCR sequences were observed very rarely across donors, whereas some public TCRs were present in many individuals. The authors suggested that the approach could potentially be generalized to other disease states and immunological phenotypes. In a later genetic analysis, a missense DCLRE1C variant was associated with V-gene and J-gene trimming of TCR beta chains, and the association was replicated in an independent cohort. Compared with the approximately 700-donor mean, donors in an Asian-associated ancestry cluster had fewer N-insertions in productive TCRs, according to a later genetic analysis. Correlated functional status among segregating V segments might be attributable to linkage disequilibrium, but an unknown experimental factor could not be ruled out. When HLA alleles, especially DR and DQ, strongly co-occurred, TCR associations were difficult to assign to individual alleles. In the study, approximately 150 TCR beta chains were listed as associated with cytomegalovirus. In a later analysis, around 17,000 TCR beta sequences were associated with specific HLA alleles at a false discovery rate of 0.05.

Library preparation used the immunoSEQ multiplex PCR assay. The multiplex PCR relied on a mix of 60 forward primers for TCR Vbeta segments and 13 reverse primers for TCR Jbeta segments. A multiplex PCR assay on genomic DNA amplified the CDR3 region of rearranged TCR beta genes. The Illumina HiSeq System was used to sequence the amplified TCR beta libraries as 87-base-pair reads. The study's processing was this. In a later analysis, tens of millions of unique TCR beta chains were counted across the approximately 670 repertoires, and roughly 11 million of these chains were shared by at least two donors. To remove PCR and sequencing errors, raw reads were error-corrected and collapsed into unique sequences using a nearest-neighbor algorithm that merged closely related sequences. To assign V, D and J gene segments, CDR3 sequences were aligned to IMGT reference sequences. For a sequence to be retained, a match of at least six nucleotides was required to both a V gene segment and a J gene segment. Rearrangements were called productive when the CDR3 lacked stop codons and stayed in frame with V and J; all others were non-productive. CDR3 was defined by IMGT convention, running from the second conserved V-encoded cysteine to the conserved J-encoded phenylalanine. The earlier analysis of about 620 of the donors excluded sequences that lacked an unambiguous match to a single V gene segment. An earlier analysis of 500 to 700 of the donors classified V segments as functional when productive rearrangements were above 56.7% and as segregating when the standard deviation between donors was above 5%. A statistical classification framework was developed to diagnose cytomegalovirus status using the catalog of TCR beta chain sequences. A later analysis assigned V and J genes by comparing TCR nucleotide sequences with IMGT/GENE-DB human TR gene sequences. The TCRdist pipeline was used in a later analysis to assign CDR3 sequences and most-parsimonious VDJ recombination scenarios. A later analysis defined each TCR beta chain by its CDR3 amino acid sequence plus V-gene family, and excluded reads lacking a unique V-gene family. To address suspected cross-contamination and a sequencing artifact, a later analysis removed approximately 600 highly shared, low-generation-probability nucleotide sequences. In a later analysis, a clonal expansion index was calculated for each public chain from normalized within-repertoire ranks of inferred template counts. Generation probabilities in a later analysis came from a VDJ recombination model fitted to out-of-frame rearrangements, and those results were checked against IGoR. In a later analysis, hypergeometric tests were used to score TCR-TCR, TCR-HLA and TCR-CMV co-occurrence, with a repertoire-size bias correction applied to TCR pairs. To estimate false discovery rates, a later analysis permuted the HLA or CMV assignments 20 times. In a later analysis, co-occurring TCRs were grouped using DBSCAN, and TCRdist sequence similarity was added for clustering within HLA-allele-positive subsets. Co-occurrence clustering excluded repertoires with fewer than 30,000 or more than 120,000 public chains, plus five with anomalous nucleotide sharing. This is the immuneACCESS table as TCRdb keeps it, with only in-frame sequences that have V and J called. A part of the clones is gone; compared with another copy, unresolved V genes explain less than half, and the rest is unexplained. V, J and clone size are taken as reported in that table, and D and trimming were inferred from the DNA itself. This sample lists about 55,000 clones; about 84% were detected once. The ten biggest clones cover 1.4% of the sample.

The cohort comprised some 680 healthy bone marrow donors. At the time of sampling, all cohort members were nominally healthy, though unrecorded immune exposures were likely present. The donor tested CMV seronegative and was one of the 352 seronegative cohort members. A peripheral blood sample was collected from each donor, and TCR beta sequencing was performed on peripheral blood mononuclear cells. Genomic DNA was extracted from the blood cell samples with the Qiagen DNeasy Blood Extraction Kit. The CDR3 covers 13 residues, taking in both the cysteine and the phenylalanine. The kept DNA is CDR3 alone, 39 bases in frame from the first base. The germline V gene specifies SGHRS as CDR1 and YFSETQ as CDR2. From V the trimming removes 7 bases and from J it removes 2 bases, while the gene matches leave 4 bases of the junction unaccounted for. Remarks on this clone: The antigen it binds to is not known. Per-base qualities were not stored, and no clone one base away is much larger.

The chain was built from TRBV5-1 and TRBJ2-7; 9 of the junction bases match TRBD1. The receptor comes from a female donor in good health and CMV-seronegative. The sequencing sample was made of PBMCs. The CDR3 reads CASCRDRAYEQYF. The sequenced DNA: TGCGCCAGCTGCCGGGACAGGGCCTACGAGCAGTACTTC.